This T cell receptor (beta chain) was identified during a study of shared clonotypes between healthy human individuals. With respect to this clone: Its antigen is undetermined.

Germline lookup yields CDR1 SNHLY and CDR2 FYNNEI. The CDR3 is made up of 15 amino acids. Generated by immunoSEQ multiplex PCR, the TCRdb table keeps only in-frame clones and is missing some. The data contain approximately 2,000,000 clones, 90% to 95% of them singletons. The study's findings and limits: Larger estimated richness was generally recorded for naive subsets relative to memory subsets.

Naive CD8 isolation took CD45RO-negative cells positively selected for CCR7 and excluded terminally differentiated effector memory CD45RA+ cells. The sample was naive CD8+ T cells from PBMCs. This receptor was identified in a young man in good health. Some clones in this sample may be carry-over from other donors' samples. V is TRBV2 and J is TRBJ2-5; 9 bases are a match to TRBD2. Matching the DNA end better, TRBJ2-7 makes the J call doubtful. In DNA, the CDR3 is TGTGCCAGCAGTGAAGGTAGCGGGGGAACCTACGAGCAGTACTTC. It encodes CASSEGSGGTYEQYF.